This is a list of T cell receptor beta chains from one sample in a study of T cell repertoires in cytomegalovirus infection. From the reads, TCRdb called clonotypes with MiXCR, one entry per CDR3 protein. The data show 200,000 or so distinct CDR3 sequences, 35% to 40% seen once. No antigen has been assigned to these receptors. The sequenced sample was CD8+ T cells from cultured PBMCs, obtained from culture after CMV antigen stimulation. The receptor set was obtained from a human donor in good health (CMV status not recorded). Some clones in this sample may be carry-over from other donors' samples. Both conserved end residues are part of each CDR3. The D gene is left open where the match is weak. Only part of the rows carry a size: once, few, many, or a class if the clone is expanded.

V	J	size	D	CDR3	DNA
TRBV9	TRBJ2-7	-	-	CASSVGAEVYEQYF	TGTGCCAGCAGCGTAGGAGCGGAAGTCTACGAGCAGTACTTC
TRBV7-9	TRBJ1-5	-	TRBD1	CASSSGTVSNQPQHF	TGTGCCAGCAGTTCCGGGACAGTCAGCAATCAGCCCCAGCATTTT
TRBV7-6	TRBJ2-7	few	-	CASSLPGESYEQYF	TGTGCCAGCAGCTTACCAGGGGAGTCCTACGAGCAGTACTTC
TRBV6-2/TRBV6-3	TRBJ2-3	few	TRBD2	CASSFPPSGRALSEDTQYF	TGTGCCAGCAGCTTCCCCCCCAGCGGGAGGGCCCTCAGCGAAGATACGCAGTATTTT
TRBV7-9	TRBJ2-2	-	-	CASSLGPGGAGELFF	TGTGCCAGCAGCTTAGGCCCTGGCGGCGCCGGGGAGCTGTTTTTT
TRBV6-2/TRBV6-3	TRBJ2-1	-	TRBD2	CASNPSGGYNEQFF	TGTGCCAGCAATCCTAGCGGGGGGTACAATGAGCAGTTCTTC
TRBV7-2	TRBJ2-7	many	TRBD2	CASSLASGSAYEQYF	TGTGCCAGCAGCTTAGCTAGCGGGAGTGCCTACGAGCAGTACTTC
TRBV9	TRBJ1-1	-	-	CASSVVGENTEAFF	TGTGCCAGCAGCGTAGTGGGAGAGAACACTGAAGCTTTCTTT
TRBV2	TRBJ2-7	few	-	CASSDRKRASYEQYF	TGTGCCAGCAGTGACAGGAAGCGGGCTTCCTACGAGCAGTACTTC
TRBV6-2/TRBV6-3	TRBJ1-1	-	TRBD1	CASSYSTGATEAFF	TGTGCCAGCAGTTACTCAACAGGGGCAACTGAAGCTTTCTTT
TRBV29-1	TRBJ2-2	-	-	CSVRLSGELFF	TGCAGCGTTCGATTGTCCGGGGAGCTGTTTTTT
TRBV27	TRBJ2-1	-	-	CASSLSRAAYNEQFF	TGTGCCAGCAGTTTATCTAGGGCGGCTTACAATGAGCAGTTCTTC
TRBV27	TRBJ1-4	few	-	CASSARWGLKATNEKLFF	TGTGCCAGCAGTGCCCGATGGGGGCTAAAGGCAACTAATGAAAAACTGTTTTTT
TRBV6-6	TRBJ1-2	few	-	CASSQLGQGPNDYGYTF	TGTGCCAGCAGCCAGCTCGGGCAGGGTCCTAACGACTATGGCTACACCTTC
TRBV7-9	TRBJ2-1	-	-	CASSSRMRYNEQFF	TGTGCCAGCAGCTCCAGGATGCGCTACAATGAGCAGTTCTTC
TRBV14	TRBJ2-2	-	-	CASSQRRGTGELFF	TGTGCCAGCAGCCAGAGAAGGGGCACCGGGGAGCTGTTTTTT
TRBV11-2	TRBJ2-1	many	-	CASSDWGPSYNEQFF	TGTGCCAGCAGCGATTGGGGGCCTTCCTACAATGAGCAGTTCTTC
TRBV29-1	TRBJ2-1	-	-	CSVDLAKFGGNEQFF	TGCAGCGTTGACCTAGCTAAATTTGGTGGGAATGAGCAGTTCTTC